The T cell receptor beta chain under discussion was sequenced for a study of blood T cells in healthy people across ages. Study results and limitations: While age rose, TCR beta diversity per million T cells dropped in a roughly linear way.

Sample-barcoded 5' priming and a J-beta primer mix drove a second PCR of roughly 7 to 11 cycles. Researchers report that each sample yielded at least 3 million CDR3-containing paired-end reads. TCRdb redid the calling of the 5' RACE reads with MiXCR, one entry per CDR3 protein. The sample holds 1,300,000 or so distinct CDR3 sequences; 59% are singletons and the top ten take about 6.3%. The V gene's germline CDR1 is SNHLY and CDR2 FYNNEI. The CDR3 extends over 14 amino acids. The V and J ends lost 0 bases and 0 bases respectively, with 4 bases between them. There are a few counts of this clonotype. Antigen unknown.

The chain couples TRBV2 to TRBJ2-3; no definite D call. The clonotype was recovered from a man between 18 and 29 years old in good health. The source material was blood. Here the CDR3 reads CASSEALSTDTQYF. CDR3 bases: TGTGCCAGCAGTGAAGCGCTTAGCACAGATACGCAGTATTTT. The whole variable domain, remainder taken from reference TRBV2 and TRBJ2-3, is EPEVTQTPSHQVTQMGQEVILRCVPISNHLYFYWYRQILGQKVEFLVSFYNNEISEKSEIFDDQFSVERPDGSNFTLKIRSTKLEDSAMYFCASSEALSTDTQYFGPGTRLTVL.